This record concerns one T cell receptor beta chain sequence. This table comes from immunoSEQ multiplex PCR, and its TCRdb copy is limited to in-frame clones, with some not included. The sample lists 200,000 to 250,000 clones; over 75% were seen once. This sample was taken from a study of cytomegalovirus exposure and HLA in healthy donors. V gave up 8 bases and J gave up 4 bases, with 20 bases separating them. CDR1 and CDR2 from the germline V gene are LNHDA and SQIVND (reference sequence). This CDR3 has 15 residues. Material: PBMCs. This TCR was recovered from a woman younger than 35 in good health and CMV-seropositive. This chain uses TRBV19 with TRBJ1-1; D ambiguous. This CDR3 is CASHTFGYIVTEAFF. In DNA form, the CDR3 reads TGTGCCAGTCACACCTTCGGGTACATCGTCACTGAAGCTTTCTTT.